This T cell receptor beta chain was documented in a study of Graves' ophthalmopathy and Graves' hyperthyroidism. Study results and caveats: Most expanded thyroid clonotypes above 0.001 frequency also appeared in blood. In separating ophthalmopathy from stable hyperthyroidism, a 13-signature model achieved 85% to 90% sensitivity and about 80% specificity.

PBMCs were isolated from an approximately 10 ml sample of fresh peripheral blood. As for this clonotype: No antigen is known for it.

RNA transcripts provided the template for amplifying TCR beta CDR3 regions. HTBI primers primed a first-round RT-PCR, and a second-round multiplex PCR followed. TCRdb reprocessed the multiplex PCR reads via MiXCR and lists one record per CDR3 protein. The sample includes under 200,000 distinct CDR3 sequences, approximately 40% of them seen just once. The trim removed 2 bases at V and 6 bases at J, leaving 6 bases unmatched. This CDR3 is 16 amino acids long. The chain uses TRBV12-3 or TRBV12-4 and TRBJ2-2, with 10 bases that match TRBD1. This receptor was taken from a woman in her 40s with Graves' ophthalmopathy. Sequencing used peripheral blood. For the CDR3, the DNA is TGTGCCAGCAGTTTACGGGACAGGGGAGGTCCCGGGGAGCTGTTTTTT. Encoded protein: CASSLRDRGGPGELFF.